This is a list of T cell receptor beta chains from one sample in a study of control samples from healthy donors and cancer patients. Profiling relied on immunoSEQ multiplex PCR, and the TCRdb table lists in-frame clones only, not all of them. The table lists about 170,000 clones, around 95% of them singletons, with about 4% in the top ten. Material for sequencing was blood. These receptors were taken from a woman aged 60-75 years in good health. Each CDR3 is given with its conserved first and last residue. The D gene is left open where the match is weak. Size is omitted from some rows. Given values are once, few, many or a class for expanded clones.

clone size: once
V gene: TRBV3-1/TRBV3-2
CDR3 length: 13
J gene: TRBJ1-2
D gene: TRBD1
CDR3 DNA: TGTGCCAGCAGCCGAGGACAGGGAGGTGGCTACACCTTC
CDR3 protein: CASSRGQGGGYTF

clone size: NA
V gene: TRBV18
CDR3 length: 18
J gene: TRBJ1-5
D gene: NA
CDR3 DNA: TGTGCCAGCTCACCAAACGCAGGGGTAGCCTATAGCAATCAGCCCCAGCATTTT
CDR3 protein: CASSPNAGVAYSNQPQHF

clone size: NA
V gene: TRBV7-2
CDR3 length: 15
J gene: TRBJ1-1
D gene: NA
CDR3 DNA: TGTGCCAGCAGCTTAGGATCAGGGCTAAACACTGAAGCTTTCTTT
CDR3 protein: CASSLGSGLNTEAFF

clone size: NA
V gene: TRBV5-4
CDR3 length: 14
J gene: TRBJ1-1
D gene: NA
CDR3 DNA: TGTGCCAGCAGCCCGAGGATCCCGAACACTGAAGCTTTCTTT
CDR3 protein: CASSPRIPNTEAFF

clone size: NA
V gene: TRBV7-9
CDR3 length: 13
J gene: TRBJ1-2
D gene: NA
CDR3 DNA: TGTGCCAGCAGCCCCCCCGCACCTTATGGCTACACCTTC
CDR3 protein: CASSPPAPYGYTF

clone size: NA
V gene: TRBV6-2/TRBV6-3
CDR3 length: 16
J gene: TRBJ2-1
D gene: TRBD1
CDR3 DNA: TGTGCCAGCAGTTACTCGAGGCAGGGGGCATCGGGTGAGCAGTTCTTC
CDR3 protein: CASSYSRQGASGEQFF

clone size: NA
V gene: TRBV2
CDR3 length: 15
J gene: TRBJ1-2
D gene: TRBD1
CDR3 DNA: TGTGCCAGCAGTGGTTCTTTATCAGGGGGCTATGGCTACACCTTC
CDR3 protein: CASSGSLSGGYGYTF

clone size: NA
V gene: TRBV7-3
CDR3 length: 17
J gene: TRBJ1-6
D gene: NA
CDR3 DNA: TGTGCCAGCAGCCTCGGGCCGCGGGGCTCTGTATTTTCTCCCCTCCACTTT
CDR3 protein: CASSLGPRGSVFSPLHF

clone size: NA
V gene: TRBV10-3
CDR3 length: 13
J gene: TRBJ2-7
D gene: NA
CDR3 DNA: TGTGCCATCACCAGGTCACTAGACTACGAGCAGTACTTC
CDR3 protein: CAITRSLDYEQYF

clone size: NA
V gene: TRBV19
CDR3 length: 17
J gene: TRBJ2-7
D gene: TRBD1
CDR3 DNA: TGTGCCAGTAGTCAACAACAGGGGCCCCCTTACTACTACGAGCAGTACTTC
CDR3 protein: CASSQQQGPPYYYEQYF

clone size: once
V gene: TRBV13
CDR3 length: 15
J gene: TRBJ1-1
D gene: NA
CDR3 DNA: TGTGCCAGCAGCACCCGGACAGTCACGAACACTGAAGCTTTCTTT
CDR3 protein: CASSTRTVTNTEAFF

clone size: NA
V gene: TRBV3-1/TRBV3-2
CDR3 length: 15
J gene: TRBJ1-3
D gene: NA
CDR3 DNA: TGTGCCAGCAGCCAAGATGGGGGGGTTTGGAACACCATATATTTT
CDR3 protein: CASSQDGGVWNTIYF

clone size: NA
V gene: TRBV29-1
CDR3 length: 14
J gene: TRBJ1-1
D gene: NA
CDR3 DNA: TGCAGCGTTGCGTCGGTGGGGGGGGACACTGAAGCTTTCTTT
CDR3 protein: CSVASVGGDTEAFF

clone size: NA
V gene: TRBV19
CDR3 length: 16
J gene: TRBJ1-2
D gene: TRBD1
CDR3 DNA: TGTGCCAGTAGTACGGGCCGGGACAGGGAAGAAGATGGCTACACCTTC
CDR3 protein: CASSTGRDREEDGYTF

clone size: NA
V gene: TRBV6-2/TRBV6-3
CDR3 length: 15
J gene: TRBJ2-5
D gene: NA
CDR3 DNA: TGTGCCAGCAGTTACCACACTCCGGGGCTTGAGACCCAGTACTTC
CDR3 protein: CASSYHTPGLETQYF

clone size: NA
V gene: TRBV6-2/TRBV6-3
CDR3 length: 14
J gene: TRBJ2-7
D gene: NA
CDR3 DNA: TGTGCCAGCAGTCATCAGGGGTACACCTACGAGCAGTACTTC
CDR3 protein: CASSHQGYTYEQYF

clone size: NA
V gene: TRBV2
CDR3 length: 14
J gene: TRBJ1-4
D gene: TRBD1
CDR3 DNA: TGTGCCAGCAGGGAAGGGACAGGACCTGAAAAACTGTTTTTT
CDR3 protein: CASREGTGPEKLFF

clone size: NA
V gene: TRBV7-7
CDR3 length: 13
J gene: TRBJ2-1
D gene: TRBD1
CDR3 DNA: TGTGCCAGCAGCCCAGGGACAGTAAATGAGCAGTTCTTC
CDR3 protein: CASSPGTVNEQFF

clone size: NA
V gene: TRBV7-8
CDR3 length: 21
J gene: TRBJ2-7
D gene: TRBD2
CDR3 DNA: TGTGCCAGCAGCTTAGGGGCTTCCGGGACTACAAACGTATGGAGCTCCTACGAGCAGTACTTC
CDR3 protein: CASSLGASGTTNVWSSYEQYF

clone size: NA
V gene: TRBV12-3/TRBV12-4
CDR3 length: 12
J gene: TRBJ1-2
D gene: NA
CDR3 DNA: TGTGCCAGCAGTTTGACACGTTATGGCTACACCTTC
CDR3 protein: CASSLTRYGYTF

clone size: few
V gene: TRBV15
CDR3 length: 13
J gene: TRBJ1-5
D gene: TRBD1
CDR3 DNA: TGTGCCGCCCGGACAGGGGGCAATCAGCCCCAGCATTTT
CDR3 protein: CAARTGGNQPQHF

clone size: NA
V gene: TRBV5-4
CDR3 length: 15
J gene: TRBJ1-1
D gene: NA
CDR3 DNA: TGTGCCAGCAGCTTTGTGTGGGGCGCGAACACTGAAGCTTTCTTT
CDR3 protein: CASSFVWGANTEAFF

clone size: NA
V gene: TRBV6-2/TRBV6-3
CDR3 length: 12
J gene: TRBJ1-5
D gene: NA
CDR3 DNA: TGTGCCAGCAGTTACTCCGATCAGCCCCAGCATTTT
CDR3 protein: CASSYSDQPQHF

clone size: NA
V gene: TRBV2
CDR3 length: 17
J gene: TRBJ1-1
D gene: NA
CDR3 DNA: TGTGCCAGCAGTGAAGCTCAATTCCGGCCGGTGAACACTGAAGCTTTCTTT
CDR3 protein: CASSEAQFRPVNTEAFF

clone size: NA
V gene: TRBV4-3
CDR3 length: 16
J gene: TRBJ2-2
D gene: TRBD1
CDR3 DNA: TGCGCCAGCAGCCAAGTTAGGGGGCACGTCACCGGGGAGCTGTTTTTT
CDR3 protein: CASSQVRGHVTGELFF

clone size: NA
V gene: TRBV10-2
CDR3 length: 15
J gene: TRBJ1-4
D gene: NA
CDR3 DNA: TGCGCCACCCTACGAAGGGTTGCAACTAATGAAAAACTGTTTTTT
CDR3 protein: CATLRRVATNEKLFF

clone size: NA
V gene: TRBV5-1
CDR3 length: 12
J gene: TRBJ2-1
D gene: NA
CDR3 DNA: TGCGCCAGCAGGCAGGGGCAAAATGAGCAGTTCTTC
CDR3 protein: CASRQGQNEQFF

clone size: NA
V gene: TRBV7-2
CDR3 length: 15
J gene: TRBJ1-2
D gene: TRBD1
CDR3 DNA: TGTGCCAGCAGCTCCCACAGGGGGAGCACGGGGGGCTACACCTTC
CDR3 protein: CASSSHRGSTGGYTF